Listed below are T cell receptor beta chains from one sample, sequenced in a study of T cells in Graves' hyperthyroidism and ophthalmopathy. TCRdb re-called the multiplex PCR reads through MiXCR, storing one row per CDR3 protein. The sample shows tens of thousands of distinct CDR3 sequences, approximately 50% of them seen only once. The sequenced sample consisted of peripheral blood or thyroid tissue (not recorded which). These receptors came from a man between 18 and 29 years old with Graves' hyperthyroidism. The CDR3 runs from the conserved cysteine through the conserved F or W. D genes are given only for firm matches. Size tells how often a clone was seen (once, few, many) or the class of an expanded clone, and some rows leave it out.

cdr3_aa,cdr3_nt,j_call,clone_size,d_call,v_call
CSATPRGRGNQPQHF,TGCAGTGCTACCCCCAGGGGCCGGGGGAATCAGCCCCAGCATTTT,TRBJ1-5,NA,NA,TRBV20-1
CSVAGGGAETQYF,TGCAGCGTCGCCGGTGGGGGGGCAGAGACCCAGTACTTC,TRBJ2-5,NA,NA,TRBV29-1
CATSDSDRAREQYF,TGTGCCACCAGTGATTCGGACAGGGCGCGCGAGCAGTACTTC,TRBJ2-7,few,TRBD1,TRBV24-1
CASSLLTGSATGELFF,TGTGCCAGCAGTTTATTAACAGGGTCGGCGACCGGGGAGCTGTTTTTT,TRBJ2-2,few,NA,TRBV28
CASSLGQKETQYF,TGTGCCAGCAGCTTAGGCCAGAAAGAGACCCAGTACTTC,TRBJ2-5,many,NA,TRBV7-8
CASSLDRVGNTF,TGTGCCAGCAGTTTAGACAGGGTTGGAAACACCTTC,TRBJ1-2,NA,NA,TRBV12-3/TRBV12-4
CASSKPGPQHF,TGTGCCAGCAGCAAACCCGGCCCCCAGCATTTT,TRBJ1-5,many,NA,TRBV6-2/TRBV6-3
CASSEGVLAYEHF,TGTGCCAGCAGCGAGGGGGTTCTAGCCTACGAGCATTTT,TRBJ1-5,NA,NA,TRBV7-8
CASSLDTTQYF,TGTGCCAGCAGCTTAGACACTACGCAGTATTTT,TRBJ2-3,many,NA,TRBV13
CASSTAATESYEQYF,TGCGCCAGCAGCACCGCGGCTACCGAATCCTACGAGCAGTACTTC,TRBJ2-7,NA,NA,TRBV5-1
CASSPPGGSDTEAFF,TGTGCCAGCAGTCCCCCGGGGGGCTCGGACACTGAAGCTTTCTTT,TRBJ1-1,many,NA,TRBV6-6
CASSGTGGTYGYTF,TGTGCCAGTAGCGGGACAGGGGGCACGTATGGCTACACCTTC,TRBJ1-2,NA,TRBD1,TRBV19
CAIRGTGDSPLHF,TGTGCCATCAGGGGGACAGGCGATTCACCCCTCCACTTT,TRBJ1-6,medium-sized,TRBD1,TRBV10-3
CASSSTRQGNQPQHF,TGTGCCAGCAGCTCAACAAGACAGGGTAATCAGCCCCAGCATTTT,TRBJ1-5,once,TRBD1,TRBV7-9
CASQREGGTGAFF,TGTGCCAGTCAGAGGGAAGGGGGCACTGGAGCTTTCTTT,TRBJ1-1,NA,TRBD1,TRBV2
CATSRSGAGNEKLFF,TGTGCCACCAGCAGATCAGGGGCTGGGAATGAAAAACTGTTTTTT,TRBJ1-4,NA,NA,TRBV15